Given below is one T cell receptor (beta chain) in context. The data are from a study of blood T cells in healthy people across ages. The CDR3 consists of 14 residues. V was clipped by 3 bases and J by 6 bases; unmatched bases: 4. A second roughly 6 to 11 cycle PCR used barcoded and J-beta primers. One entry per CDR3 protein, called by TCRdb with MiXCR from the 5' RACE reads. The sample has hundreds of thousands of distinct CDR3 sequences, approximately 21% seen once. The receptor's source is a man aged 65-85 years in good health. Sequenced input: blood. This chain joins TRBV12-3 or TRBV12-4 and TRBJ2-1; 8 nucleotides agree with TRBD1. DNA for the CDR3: TGTGCCAGCAGTTTTTTAACAGGGGGCAATGAGCAGTTCTTC. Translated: CASSFLTGGNEQFF.